This T cell receptor (beta chain) was observed in a study of human T cells and chemical hapten exposure. Across the study: Readings were taken at 6 days from patch tests that had applied 0.01% DPC to the upper back.

With V trimmed by 6 bases and J by 5 bases, 10 bases remained unmatched. Germline CDR1 reads MNHEY; CDR2 reads SVGEGT. This CDR3 has 16 amino acids. MiXCR was run by TCRdb on the RACE reads, yielding one entry per CDR3 protein. The profile shows roughly 94,000 distinct CDR3 sequences, roughly a tenth of them singletons. Time point given: patch test 2, 6 weeks after DPC sensitization. Regarding treatment: therapeutic diphenylcyclopropenone sensitization with weekly scalp DPC. People who gave samples had alopecia, were 18 to 70 years old, and were suitable for DPC. This clonotype showed up just a few times.

This clonotype was sampled from a middle-aged woman with alopecia areata. Some clones in this sample may be carry-over from other donors' samples. V and J are TRBV6-2 or TRBV6-3 and TRBJ2-1; the match to TRBD1 covers 10 bases. Material: whole blood, obtained in connection with sensitization to the hapten diphenylcyclopropenone (DPC). CDR3 sequence (DNA): TGTGCCAGCAGCCCCGCCCCCGGGACAGGGGACAATGAGCAGTTCTTC. As protein: CASSPAPGTGDNEQFF.